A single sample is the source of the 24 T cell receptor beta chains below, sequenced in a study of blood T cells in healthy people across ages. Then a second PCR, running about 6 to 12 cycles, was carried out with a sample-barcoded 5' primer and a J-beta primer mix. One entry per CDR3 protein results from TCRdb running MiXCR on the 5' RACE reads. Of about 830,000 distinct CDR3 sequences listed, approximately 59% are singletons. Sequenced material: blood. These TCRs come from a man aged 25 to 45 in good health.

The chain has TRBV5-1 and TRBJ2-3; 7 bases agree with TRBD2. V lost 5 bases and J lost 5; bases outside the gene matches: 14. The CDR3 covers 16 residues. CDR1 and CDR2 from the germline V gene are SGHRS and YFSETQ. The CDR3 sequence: CASSTGRSGGGDTQYF. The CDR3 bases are TGCGCCAGCAGTACCGGAAGGTCGGGGGGAGGAGATACGCAGTATTTT.

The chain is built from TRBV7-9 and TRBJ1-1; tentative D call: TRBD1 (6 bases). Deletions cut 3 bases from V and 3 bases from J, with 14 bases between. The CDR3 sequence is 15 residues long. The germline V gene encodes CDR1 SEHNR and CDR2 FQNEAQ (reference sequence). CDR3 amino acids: CASSFYRRGDTEAFF. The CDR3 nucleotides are TGTGCCAGCAGCTTCTACAGGAGGGGGGACACTGAAGCTTTCTTT.

CDR3 protein: CASSEARTAPSTDTQYF. In DNA form, the CDR3 reads TGTGCCAGCAGTGAAGCCCGGACAGCCCCTAGCACAGATACGCAGTATTTT. The chain is built from TRBV2 and TRBJ2-3; TRBD1 is a possible D gene (6 bases). Germline-derived CDR1 and CDR2 are SNHLY and FYNNEI. The length of the CDR3 is 17 residues. V was clipped by 0 bases and J by 0 bases, with 13 bases between them.

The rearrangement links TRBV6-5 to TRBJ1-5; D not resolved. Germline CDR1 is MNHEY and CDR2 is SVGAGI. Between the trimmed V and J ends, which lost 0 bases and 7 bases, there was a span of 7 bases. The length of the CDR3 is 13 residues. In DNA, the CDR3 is TGTGCCAGCAGTTACTCGTACGGACAGCCCCAGCATTTT. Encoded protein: CASSYSYGQPQHF.

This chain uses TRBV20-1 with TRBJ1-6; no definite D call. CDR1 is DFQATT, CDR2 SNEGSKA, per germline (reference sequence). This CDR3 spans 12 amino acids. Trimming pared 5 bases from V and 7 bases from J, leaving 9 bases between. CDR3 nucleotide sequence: TGCAGTGCTGAAGGACGGAATTCACCCCTCCACTTT. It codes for CSAEGRNSPLHF.

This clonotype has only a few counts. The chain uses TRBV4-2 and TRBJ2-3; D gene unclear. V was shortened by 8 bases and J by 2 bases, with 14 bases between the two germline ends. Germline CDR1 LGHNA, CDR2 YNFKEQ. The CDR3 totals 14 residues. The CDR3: CASAPSLPTDTQYF. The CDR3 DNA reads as TGTGCCAGCGCCCCTTCACTTCCCACAGATACGCAGTATTTT.

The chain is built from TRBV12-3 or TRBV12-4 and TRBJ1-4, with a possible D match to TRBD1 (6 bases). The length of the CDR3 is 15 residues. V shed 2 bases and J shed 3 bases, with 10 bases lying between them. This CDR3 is CASSLWAGANEKLFF. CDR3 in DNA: TGTGCCAGCAGTTTATGGGCAGGGGCTAATGAAAAACTGTTTTTT.

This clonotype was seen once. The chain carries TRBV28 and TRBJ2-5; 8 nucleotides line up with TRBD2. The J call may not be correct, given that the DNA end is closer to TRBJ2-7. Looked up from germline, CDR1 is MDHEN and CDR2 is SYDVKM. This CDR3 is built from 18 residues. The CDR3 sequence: CASSALRLRREGIYEQYF. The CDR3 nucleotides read TGTGCCAGCAGTGCCCTCCGATTGAGACGGGAGGGAATCTACGAGCAGTACTTC.

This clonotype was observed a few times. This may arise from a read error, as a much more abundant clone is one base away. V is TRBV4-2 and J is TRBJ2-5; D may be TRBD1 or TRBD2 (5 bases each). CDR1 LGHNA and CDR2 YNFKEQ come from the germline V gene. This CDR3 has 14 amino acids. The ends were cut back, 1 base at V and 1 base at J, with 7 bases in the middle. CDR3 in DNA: TGTGCCAGCAGCCAAGCCGGGGCCCAAGAGACCCAGTACTTC. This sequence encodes CASSQAGAQETQYF.

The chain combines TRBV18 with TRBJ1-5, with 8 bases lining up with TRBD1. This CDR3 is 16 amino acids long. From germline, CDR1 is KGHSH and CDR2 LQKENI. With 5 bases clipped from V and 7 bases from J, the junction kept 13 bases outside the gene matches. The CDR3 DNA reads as TGTGCCAGCTCAGACGGGACAGGCTGGTCTGGGCAGCCCCAGCATTTT. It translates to CASSDGTGWSGQPQHF.

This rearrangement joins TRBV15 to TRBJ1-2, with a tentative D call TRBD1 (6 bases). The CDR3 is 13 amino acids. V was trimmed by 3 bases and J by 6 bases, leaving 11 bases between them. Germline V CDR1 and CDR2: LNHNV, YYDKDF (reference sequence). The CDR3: CATSSQGGNGYTF. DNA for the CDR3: TGTGCCACCAGCAGTCAAGGGGGGAATGGCTACACCTTC.

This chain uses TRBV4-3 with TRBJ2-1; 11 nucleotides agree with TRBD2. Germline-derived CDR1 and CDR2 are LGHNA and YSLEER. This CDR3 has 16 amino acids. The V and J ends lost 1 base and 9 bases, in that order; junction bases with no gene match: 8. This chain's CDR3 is CASSQVFSGGASEQFF. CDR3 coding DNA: TGCGCCAGCAGCCAAGTATTTAGCGGGGGGGCCAGTGAGCAGTTCTTC.

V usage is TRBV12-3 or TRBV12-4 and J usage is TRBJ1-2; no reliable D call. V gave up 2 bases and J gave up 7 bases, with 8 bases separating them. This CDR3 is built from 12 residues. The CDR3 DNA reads TGTGCCAGCAGTTTAAAGACATTTGGCTACACCTTC. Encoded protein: CASSLKTFGYTF.

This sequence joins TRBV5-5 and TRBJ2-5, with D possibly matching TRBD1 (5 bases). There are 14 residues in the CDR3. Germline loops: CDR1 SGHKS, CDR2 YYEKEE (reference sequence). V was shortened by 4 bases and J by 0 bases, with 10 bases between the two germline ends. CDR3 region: CASSKDRNQETQYF. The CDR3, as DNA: TGTGCCAGCAGCAAAGACAGAAACCAAGAGACCCAGTACTTC.

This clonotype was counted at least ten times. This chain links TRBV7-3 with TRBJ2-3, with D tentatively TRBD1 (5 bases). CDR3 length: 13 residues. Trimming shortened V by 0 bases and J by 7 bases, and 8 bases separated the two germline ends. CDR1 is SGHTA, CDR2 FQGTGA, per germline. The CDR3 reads CASSLTSGHTQYF. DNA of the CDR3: TGTGCCAGCAGCTTAACTTCAGGGCATACGCAGTATTTT.

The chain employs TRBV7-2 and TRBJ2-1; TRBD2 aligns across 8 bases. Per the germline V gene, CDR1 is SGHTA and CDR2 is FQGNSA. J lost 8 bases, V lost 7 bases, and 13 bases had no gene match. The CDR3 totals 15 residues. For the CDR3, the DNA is TGTGCCAGCACCCTCGGACGAGCGGGGGACGATGAGCAGTTCTTC. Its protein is CASTLGRAGDDEQFF.

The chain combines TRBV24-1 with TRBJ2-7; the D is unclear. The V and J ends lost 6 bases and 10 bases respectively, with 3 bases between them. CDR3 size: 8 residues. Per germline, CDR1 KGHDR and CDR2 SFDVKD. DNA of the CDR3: TGTGCCACCAGTCTCCAGTACTTC. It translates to CATSLQYF.

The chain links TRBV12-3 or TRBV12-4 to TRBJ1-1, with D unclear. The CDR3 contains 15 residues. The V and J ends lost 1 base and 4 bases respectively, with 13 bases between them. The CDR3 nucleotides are TGTGCCAGCAGTTTAGTTACGTCCTTAGGCACTGAAGCTTTCTTT. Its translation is CASSLVTSLGTEAFF.

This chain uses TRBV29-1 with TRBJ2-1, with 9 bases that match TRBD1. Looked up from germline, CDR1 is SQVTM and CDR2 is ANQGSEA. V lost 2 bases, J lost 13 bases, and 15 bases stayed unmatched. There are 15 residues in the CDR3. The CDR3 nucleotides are TGCAGCGTTGAAAAGGGACAGGGACCTCTGGCGACCCAGTTCTTC. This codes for CSVEKGQGPLATQFF.

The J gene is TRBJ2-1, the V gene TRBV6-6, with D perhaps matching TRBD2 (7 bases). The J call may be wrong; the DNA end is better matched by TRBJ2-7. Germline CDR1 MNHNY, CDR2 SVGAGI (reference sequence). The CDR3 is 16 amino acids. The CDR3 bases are TGTGCCAGCAGCCCCTGGGGGGGGAAGGGGGAAAATGAGCAGTACTTC. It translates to CASSPWGGKGENEQYF.

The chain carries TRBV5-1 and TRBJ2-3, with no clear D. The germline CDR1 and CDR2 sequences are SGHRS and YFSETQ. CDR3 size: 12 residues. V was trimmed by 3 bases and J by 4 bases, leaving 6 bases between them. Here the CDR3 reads CASSSRSDTQYF. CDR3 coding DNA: TGCGCCAGCAGCTCCCGCTCAGATACGCAGTATTTT.

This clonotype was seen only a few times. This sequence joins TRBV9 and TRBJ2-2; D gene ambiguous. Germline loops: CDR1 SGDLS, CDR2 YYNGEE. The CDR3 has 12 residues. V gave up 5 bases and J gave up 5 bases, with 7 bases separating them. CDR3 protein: CASRTETGELFF. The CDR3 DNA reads TGTGCCAGCAGGACTGAAACCGGGGAGCTGTTTTTT.

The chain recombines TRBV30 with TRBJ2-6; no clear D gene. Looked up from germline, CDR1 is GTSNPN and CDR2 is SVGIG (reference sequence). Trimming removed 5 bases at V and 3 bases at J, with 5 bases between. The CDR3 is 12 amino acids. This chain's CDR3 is CAWGDGANVLTF. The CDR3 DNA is TGTGCCTGGGGGGATGGGGCCAACGTCCTGACTTTC.

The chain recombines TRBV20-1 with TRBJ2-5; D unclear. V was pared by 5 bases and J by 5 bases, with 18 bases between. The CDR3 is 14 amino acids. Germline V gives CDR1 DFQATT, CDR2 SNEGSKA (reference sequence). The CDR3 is CSAHQGSRRETQYF. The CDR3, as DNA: TGCAGTGCTCATCAAGGATCACGTAGGGAGACCCAGTACTTC.